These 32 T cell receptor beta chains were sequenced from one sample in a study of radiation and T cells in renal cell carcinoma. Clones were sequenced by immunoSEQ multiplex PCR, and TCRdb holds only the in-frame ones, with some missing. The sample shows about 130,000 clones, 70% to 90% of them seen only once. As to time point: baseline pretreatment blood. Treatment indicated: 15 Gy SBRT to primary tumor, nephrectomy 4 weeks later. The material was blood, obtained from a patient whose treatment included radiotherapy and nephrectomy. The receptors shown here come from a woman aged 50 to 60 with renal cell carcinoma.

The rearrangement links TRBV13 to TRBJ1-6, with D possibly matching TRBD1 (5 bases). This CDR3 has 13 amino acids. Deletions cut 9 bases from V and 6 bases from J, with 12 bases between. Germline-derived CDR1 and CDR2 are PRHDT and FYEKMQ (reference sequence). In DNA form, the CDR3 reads TGTGCCAGTACGAGTGGGGCTAATTCACCCCTCCACTTT. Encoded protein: CASTSGANSPLHF. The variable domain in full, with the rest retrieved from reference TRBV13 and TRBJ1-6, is AAGVIQSPRHLIKEKRETATLKCYPIPRHDTVYWYQQGPGQDPQFLISFYEKMQSDKGSIPDRFSAQQFSDYHSELNMSSLELGDSALYFCASTSGANSPLHFGNGTRLTVT.

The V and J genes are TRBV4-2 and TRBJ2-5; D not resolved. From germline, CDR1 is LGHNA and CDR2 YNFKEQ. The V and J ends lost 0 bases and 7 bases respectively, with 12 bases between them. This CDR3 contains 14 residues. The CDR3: CASSQDMPPVTQYF. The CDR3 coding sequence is TGTGCCAGCAGCCAAGATATGCCTCCGGTGACCCAGTACTTC.

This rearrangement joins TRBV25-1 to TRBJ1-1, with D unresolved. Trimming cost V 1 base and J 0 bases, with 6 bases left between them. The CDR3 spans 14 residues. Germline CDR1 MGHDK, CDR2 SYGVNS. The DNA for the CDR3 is TGTGCCAGCAGTGAATCACGGATGAACACTGAAGCTTTCTTT. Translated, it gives CASSESRMNTEAFF.

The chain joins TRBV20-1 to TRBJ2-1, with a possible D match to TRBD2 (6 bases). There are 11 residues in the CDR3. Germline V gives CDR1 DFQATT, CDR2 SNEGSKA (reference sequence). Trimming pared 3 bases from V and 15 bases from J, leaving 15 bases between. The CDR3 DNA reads TGCAGTGCTAGTGGGGGGATTAGGCCGTTCTTC. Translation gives CSASGGIRPFF.

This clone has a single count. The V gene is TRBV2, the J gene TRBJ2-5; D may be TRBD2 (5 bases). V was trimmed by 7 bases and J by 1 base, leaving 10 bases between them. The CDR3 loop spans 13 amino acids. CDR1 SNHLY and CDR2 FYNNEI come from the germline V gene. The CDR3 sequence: CASTRRGQETQYF. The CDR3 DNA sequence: TGTGCCAGCACTCGCCGGGGCCAAGAGACCCAGTACTTC. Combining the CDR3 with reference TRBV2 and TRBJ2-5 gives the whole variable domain EPEVTQTPSHQVTQMGQEVILRCVPISNHLYFYWYRQILGQKVEFLVSFYNNEISEKSEIFDDQFSVERPDGSNFTLKIRSTKLEDSAMYFCASTRRGQETQYFGPGTRLLVL.

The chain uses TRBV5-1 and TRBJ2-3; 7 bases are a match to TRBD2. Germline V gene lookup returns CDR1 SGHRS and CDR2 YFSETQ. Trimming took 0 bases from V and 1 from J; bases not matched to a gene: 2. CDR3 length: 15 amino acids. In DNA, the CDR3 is TGCGCCAGCAGCTTGGGGAGCGGGGGCACAGATACGCAGTATTTT. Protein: CASSLGSGGTDTQYF.

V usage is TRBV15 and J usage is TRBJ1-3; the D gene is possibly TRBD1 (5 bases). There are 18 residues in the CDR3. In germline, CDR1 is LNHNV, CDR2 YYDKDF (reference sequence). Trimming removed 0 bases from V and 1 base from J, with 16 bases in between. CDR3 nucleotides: TGTGCCACCAGCAGAGATCCCCCAGGGAGCGTGTCTGGAAACACCATATATTTT. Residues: CATSRDPPGSVSGNTIYF.

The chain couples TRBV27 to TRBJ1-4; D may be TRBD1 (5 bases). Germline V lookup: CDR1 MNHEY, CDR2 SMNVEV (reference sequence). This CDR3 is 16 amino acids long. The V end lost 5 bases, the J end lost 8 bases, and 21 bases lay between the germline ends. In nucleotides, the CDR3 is TGTGCCAGCAGTATACGCCGGGACGCCAACGTGGAAAAACTGTTTTTT. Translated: CASSIRRDANVEKLFF.

The CDR3 DNA is TGTGCCAGCAGGGAGCGGGGGAACACCGGGGAGCTGTTTTTT. The encoded protein is CASRERGNTGELFF. The chain employs TRBV6-5 and TRBJ2-2; 7 bases line up with TRBD2. V lost 6 bases to trimming and J lost 1 base; unmatched junction nucleotides: 2. The CDR3 covers 14 residues. The germline V gene has CDR1 MNHEY and CDR2 SVGAGI.

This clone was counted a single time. The CDR3 DNA reads as TGCAGCGTAACTCGCCCTTTGAACACTGAAGCTTTCTTT. It encodes CSVTRPLNTEAFF. The rearrangement links TRBV29-1 to TRBJ1-1; D is unclear. The ends were cut back, 6 bases at V and 0 bases at J, with 11 bases in the middle. The CDR3 runs to 13 residues. From germline, CDR1 is SQVTM and CDR2 ANQGSEA.

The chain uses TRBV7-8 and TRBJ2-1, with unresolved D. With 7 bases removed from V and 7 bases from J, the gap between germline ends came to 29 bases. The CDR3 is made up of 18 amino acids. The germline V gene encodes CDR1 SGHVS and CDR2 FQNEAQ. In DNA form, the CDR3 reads TGTGCCAGCAACCCCCGAGGCCGTGGTCGCCAGAGCCAAAATGAGCAGTTCTTC. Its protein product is CASNPRGRGRQSQNEQFF.

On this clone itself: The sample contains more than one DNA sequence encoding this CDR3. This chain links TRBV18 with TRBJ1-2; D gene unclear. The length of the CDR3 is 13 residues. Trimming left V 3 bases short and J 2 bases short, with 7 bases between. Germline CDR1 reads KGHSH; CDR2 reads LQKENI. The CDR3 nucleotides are TGTGCCAGCTCACCTTCGGGGAACTATGGCTACACCTTC. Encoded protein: CASSPSGNYGYTF. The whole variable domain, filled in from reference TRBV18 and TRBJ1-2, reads NAGVMQNPRHLVRRRGQEARLRCSPMKGHSHVYWYRQLPEEGLKFMVYLQKENIIDESGMPKERFSAEFPKEGPSILRIQQVVRGDSAAYFCASSPSGNYGYTFGSGTRLTVV.

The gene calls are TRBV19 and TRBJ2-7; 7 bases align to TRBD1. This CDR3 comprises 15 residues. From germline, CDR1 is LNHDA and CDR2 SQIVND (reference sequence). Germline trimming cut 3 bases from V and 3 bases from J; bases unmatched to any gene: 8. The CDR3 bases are TGTGCCAGTAGTATTCGACGGGACAGTTACTACGAGCAGTACTTC. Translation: CASSIRRDSYYEQYF. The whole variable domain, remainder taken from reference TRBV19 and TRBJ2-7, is DGGITQSPKYLFRKEGQNVTLSCEQNLNHDAMYWYRQDPGQGLRLIYYSQIVNDFQKGDIAEGYSVSREKKESFPLTVTSAQKNPTAFYLCASSIRRDSYYEQYFGPGTRLTVT.

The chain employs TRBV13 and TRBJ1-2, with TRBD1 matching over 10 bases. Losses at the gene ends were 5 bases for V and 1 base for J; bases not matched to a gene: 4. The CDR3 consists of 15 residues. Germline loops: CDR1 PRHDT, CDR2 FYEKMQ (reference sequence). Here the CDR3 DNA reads TGTGCCAGCAGCCTAGACAGGGGGCGTAACTATGGCTACACCTTC. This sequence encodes CASSLDRGRNYGYTF.

CDR3 amino acids: CASSDVGGGADTQYF. The CDR3, as DNA: TGTGCCAGCAGTGATGTTGGCGGGGGGGCAGATACGCAGTATTTT. This chain uses TRBV6-1 with TRBJ2-3, with 9 bases aligning to TRBD2. V lost 3 bases to trimming and J lost 4 bases; unmatched junction nucleotides: 5. The CDR3 covers 15 residues. In germline, CDR1 is MNHNS, CDR2 SASEGT.

CDR3 DNA: TGCGCCAGCAGCCAAGGGACTAGCTCCTACAATGAGCAGTTCTTC. Translation gives CASSQGTSSYNEQFF. V is TRBV4-1 and J is TRBJ2-1; the match to TRBD2 covers 7 bases. The CDR3 contains 15 residues. The J segment lost 0 bases and the V segment lost 1 base, leaving 0 bases of the junction unmatched. Germline-derived CDR1 and CDR2 are MGHRA and YSYEKL.

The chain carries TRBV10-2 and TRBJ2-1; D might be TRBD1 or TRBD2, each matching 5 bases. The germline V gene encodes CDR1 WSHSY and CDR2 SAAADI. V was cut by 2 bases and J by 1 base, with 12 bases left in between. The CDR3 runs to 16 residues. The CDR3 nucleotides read TGCGCCAGCAGTGAGGGCCCGGGACGGTCCTACAATGAGCAGTTCTTC. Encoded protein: CASSEGPGRSYNEQFF.

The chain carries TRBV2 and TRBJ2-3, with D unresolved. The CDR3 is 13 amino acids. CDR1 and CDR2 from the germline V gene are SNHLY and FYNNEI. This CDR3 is CVLPPPFSDTQYF. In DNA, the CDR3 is TGTGTTTTACCCCCCCCGTTCTCAGATACGCAGTATTTT. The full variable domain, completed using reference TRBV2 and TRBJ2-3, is EPEVTQTPSHQVTQMGQEVILRCVPISNHLYFYWYRQILGQKVEFLVSFYNNEISEKSEIFDDQFSVERPDGSNFTLKIRSTKLEDSAMYFCVLPPPFSDTQYFGPGTRLTVL.

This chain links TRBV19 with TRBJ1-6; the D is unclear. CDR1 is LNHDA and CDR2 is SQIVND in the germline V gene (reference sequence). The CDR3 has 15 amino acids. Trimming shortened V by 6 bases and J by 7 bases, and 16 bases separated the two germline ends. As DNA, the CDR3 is TGTGCCAGTAGGGGAGCATTGACGCCGAATTCACCCCTCCACTTT. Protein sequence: CASRGALTPNSPLHF.

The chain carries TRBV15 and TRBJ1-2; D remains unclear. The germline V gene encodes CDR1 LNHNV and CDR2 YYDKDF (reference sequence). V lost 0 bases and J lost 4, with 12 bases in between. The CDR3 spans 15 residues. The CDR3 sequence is CATSRDFASPYGYTF. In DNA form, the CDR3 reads TGTGCCACCAGCAGAGATTTTGCCAGTCCCTATGGCTACACCTTC.

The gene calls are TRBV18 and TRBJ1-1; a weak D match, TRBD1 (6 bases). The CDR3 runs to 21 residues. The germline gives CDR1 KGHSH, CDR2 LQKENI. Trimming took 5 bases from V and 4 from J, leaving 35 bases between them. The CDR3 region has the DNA TGTGCCAGCTCAACACTACCGCTAGGACAGATATCATCCCTGGGGAGCACTGAAGCTTTCTTT. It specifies CASSTLPLGQISSLGSTEAFF.

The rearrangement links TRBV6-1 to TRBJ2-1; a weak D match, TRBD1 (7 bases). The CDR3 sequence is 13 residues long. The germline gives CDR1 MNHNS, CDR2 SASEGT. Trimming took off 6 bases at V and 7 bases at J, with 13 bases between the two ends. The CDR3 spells CASREGAANEQFF. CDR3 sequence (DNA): TGTGCCAGCAGGGAGGGGGCGGCAAATGAGCAGTTCTTC.

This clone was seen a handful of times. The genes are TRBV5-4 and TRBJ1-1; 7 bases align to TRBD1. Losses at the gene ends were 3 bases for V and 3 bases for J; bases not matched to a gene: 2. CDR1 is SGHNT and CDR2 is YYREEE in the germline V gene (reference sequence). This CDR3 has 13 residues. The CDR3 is CASSSDRDTEAFF. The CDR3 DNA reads TGTGCCAGCAGCTCCGACAGGGACACTGAAGCTTTCTTT.

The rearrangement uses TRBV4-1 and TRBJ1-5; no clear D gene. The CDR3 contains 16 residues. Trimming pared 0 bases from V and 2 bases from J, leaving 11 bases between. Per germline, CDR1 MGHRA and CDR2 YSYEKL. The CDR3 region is CASSQDGAAGNQPQHF. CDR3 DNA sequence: TGCGCCAGCAGCCAAGATGGTGCAGCGGGCAATCAGCCCCAGCATTTT.

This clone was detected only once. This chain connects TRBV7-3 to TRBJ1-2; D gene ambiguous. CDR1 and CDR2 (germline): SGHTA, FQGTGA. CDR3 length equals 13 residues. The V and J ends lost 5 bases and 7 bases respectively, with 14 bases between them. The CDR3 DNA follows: TGTGCCAGCAGCCCAAACCGGGGTTCTGGCTACACCTTC. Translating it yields CASSPNRGSGYTF.

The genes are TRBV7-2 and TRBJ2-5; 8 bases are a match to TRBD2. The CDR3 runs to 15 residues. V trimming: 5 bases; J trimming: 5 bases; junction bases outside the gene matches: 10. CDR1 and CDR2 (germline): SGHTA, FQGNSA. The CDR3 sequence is CASSVVTGGAETQYF. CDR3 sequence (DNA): TGTGCCAGCAGCGTCGTAACGGGGGGGGCCGAGACCCAGTACTTC.

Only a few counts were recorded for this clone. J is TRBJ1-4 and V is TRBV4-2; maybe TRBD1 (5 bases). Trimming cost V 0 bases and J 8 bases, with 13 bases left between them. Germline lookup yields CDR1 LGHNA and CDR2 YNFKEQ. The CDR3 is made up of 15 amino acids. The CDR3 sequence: CASSQEGTEDEKLFF. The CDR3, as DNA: TGTGCCAGCAGCCAAGAGGGGACGGAGGACGAAAAACTGTTTTTT.

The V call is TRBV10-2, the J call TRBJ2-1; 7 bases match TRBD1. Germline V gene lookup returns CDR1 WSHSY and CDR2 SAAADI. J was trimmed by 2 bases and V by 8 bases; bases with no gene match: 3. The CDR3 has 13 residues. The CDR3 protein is CASGQVTYNEQFF. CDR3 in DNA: TGCGCCAGCGGACAGGTGACCTACAATGAGCAGTTCTTC.

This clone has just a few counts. CDR3 nucleotide sequence: TGCGCCAGCAGCTTGGCAACTAGCGGAACCTACAATGAGCAGTTCTTC. Protein: CASSLATSGTYNEQFF. The V gene is TRBV5-1, the J gene TRBJ2-1, with 8 bases matching TRBD2. Unmatched junction bases numbered 4, after V lost 0 bases and J lost 2 bases. Germline lookup yields CDR1 SGHRS and CDR2 YFSETQ. CDR3 size: 16 residues.

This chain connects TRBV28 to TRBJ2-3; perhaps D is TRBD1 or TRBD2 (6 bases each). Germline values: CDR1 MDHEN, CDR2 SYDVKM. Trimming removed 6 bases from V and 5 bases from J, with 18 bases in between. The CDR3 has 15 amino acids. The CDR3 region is CASSPTRGAGDTQYF. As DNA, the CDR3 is TGTGCCAGCAGCCCCACTAGGGGGGCTGGAGATACGCAGTATTTT.

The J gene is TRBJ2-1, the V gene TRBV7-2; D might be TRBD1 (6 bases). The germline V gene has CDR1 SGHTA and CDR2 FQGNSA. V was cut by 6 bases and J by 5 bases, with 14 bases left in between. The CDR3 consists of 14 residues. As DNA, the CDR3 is TGTGCCAGCAGTCGGACAGTAACGGACAATGAGCAGTTCTTC. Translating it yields CASSRTVTDNEQFF.

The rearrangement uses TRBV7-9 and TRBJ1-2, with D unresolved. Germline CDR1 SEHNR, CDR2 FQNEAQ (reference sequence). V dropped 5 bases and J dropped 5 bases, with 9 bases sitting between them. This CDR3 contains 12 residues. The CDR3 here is CASSPPLYGYTF. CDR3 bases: TGTGCCAGCAGCCCCCCACTGTATGGCTACACCTTC.